This TCR beta chain was captured by sequencing in a study of low-dose radiotherapy and immunotherapy resistance in tumors. The wider study: 1 Gy per fraction was delivered to Cohort 2 every two weeks, for 13 Gy total over 26 weeks. Given every two weeks, intravenous cyclophosphamide 200 mg/m2 preceded radiation and immunotherapy by one day.

TRAV- and TRBV-specific primers, spanning alpha and beta chains, primed first-strand cDNA. TCR amplification ran roughly 21 PCR cycles using constant-region and V-primer adapter primers. Amplification of isolated mRNA was accomplished via in vitro transcription. One entry per CDR3 protein results from TCRdb running MiXCR on the reads. The table has 60,000 or so distinct CDR3 sequences, around 23% seen once; the top ten hold approximately 7.2%. Germline V gives CDR1 SGHVS, CDR2 FNYEAQ. The CDR3 is 13 amino acids. After removal of 2 bases from V and 8 bases from J, the junction contained 2 bases not matched to a gene. In this sample, this clonotype turned up many times. As to time point: after trial treatment. Treatment in this sample: LDRT plus nivolumab, ipilimumab, low-dose cyclophosphamide and aspirin (RACIN trial). Low-dose radiotherapy, low-dose cyclophosphamide, aspirin, ipilimumab and nivolumab were all given to the donors.

Sequenced material: PBMCs, taken after low-dose radiotherapy plus immunotherapy. The TCR comes from a male donor with prostate cancer. This chain links TRBV7-6 with TRBJ2-3; the match to TRBD2 covers 9 bases. DNA of the CDR3: TGTGCCAGCAGCTTATCGACTAGCGGTACGCAGTATTTT. Residues: CASSLSTSGTQYF.